This TCR beta chain was obtained from a study of blood T cell repertoires in COVID-19. On the study more broadly: Material from acute and convalescent COVID-19 was sourced from the United States, Italy and Spain. T cells, B-cell-depleted T cells, or PBMCs provided the cDNA or gDNA that served as material.

J lost 8 bases, V lost 4 bases, and 11 bases had no gene match. CDR1 is MNHEY and CDR2 is SVGAGI in the germline V gene. The CDR3 extends over 15 amino acids. In the original analysis: By means of reference gene primer amplification, nucleated cell counts were estimated. TCRdb's table, derived via immunoSEQ multiplex PCR, lists solely in-frame clones and lacks some. That table supplies the V and J calls and clone size; D and trimming were determined from the DNA. In the table there are fewer than 150,000 clones, 84% of which are singletons. Sequences were obtained from peripheral blood. The chain couples TRBV6-5 to TRBJ1-5, with 7 bases matching TRBD1. This TCR came from a human donor in a cohort sampled during active COVID-19. CDR3 loop: CASSSGTVLTEPQHF. CDR3 nucleotide sequence: TGTGCCAGCAGTTCAGGGACAGTCCTTACTGAGCCCCAGCATTTT.